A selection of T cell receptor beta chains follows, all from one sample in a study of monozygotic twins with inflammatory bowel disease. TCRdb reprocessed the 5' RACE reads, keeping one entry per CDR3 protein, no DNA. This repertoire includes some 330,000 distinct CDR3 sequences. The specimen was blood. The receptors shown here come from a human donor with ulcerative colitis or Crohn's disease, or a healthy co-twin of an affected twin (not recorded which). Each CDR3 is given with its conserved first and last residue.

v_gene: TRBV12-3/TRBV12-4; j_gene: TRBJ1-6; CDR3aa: CASSLERQTRQNSPLHF
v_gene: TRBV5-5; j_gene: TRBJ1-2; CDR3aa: CASSSTGGLNGYTF
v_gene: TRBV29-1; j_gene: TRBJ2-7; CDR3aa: CSVEDRGKSYEQYF
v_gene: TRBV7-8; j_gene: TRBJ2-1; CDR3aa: CASSFRTGDNEQFF
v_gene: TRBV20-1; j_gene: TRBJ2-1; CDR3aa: CSARDAFSISGRQRNEQFF
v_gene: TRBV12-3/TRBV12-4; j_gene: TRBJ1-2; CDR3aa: CASSLGGESYGYTF
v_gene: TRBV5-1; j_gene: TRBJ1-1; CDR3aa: CASSLRLGDTEAFF
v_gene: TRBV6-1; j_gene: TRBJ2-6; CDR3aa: CASRRDIPGANVLTF
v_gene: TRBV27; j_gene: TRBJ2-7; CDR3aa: CASATGWGEQYF
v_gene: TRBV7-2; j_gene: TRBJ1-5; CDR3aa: CASSLGGGFNQPQHF
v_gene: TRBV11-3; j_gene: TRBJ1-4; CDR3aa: CASSCRDRGCEKLFF
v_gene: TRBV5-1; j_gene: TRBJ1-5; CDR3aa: CASALDSPSNQPQHF
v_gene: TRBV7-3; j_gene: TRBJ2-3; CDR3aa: CASSSLGLAGATDTQYF
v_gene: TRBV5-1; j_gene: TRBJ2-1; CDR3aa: CASSSSGSGHNEQFF
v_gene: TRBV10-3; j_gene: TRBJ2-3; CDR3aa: CAITVDRGLDTQYF
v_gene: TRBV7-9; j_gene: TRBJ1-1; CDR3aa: CASSFGPTEAFF
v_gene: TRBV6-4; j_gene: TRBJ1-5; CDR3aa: CASSSDRGSNQPQHF
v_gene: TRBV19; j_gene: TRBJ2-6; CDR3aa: CASSKLLTGSGANVLTF
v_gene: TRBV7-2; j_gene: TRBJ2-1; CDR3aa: CASSLGLAGGGQNEQFF
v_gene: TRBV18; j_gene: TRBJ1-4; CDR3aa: CASSPQVAEKLFF
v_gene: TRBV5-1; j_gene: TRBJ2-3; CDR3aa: CASSWARGGSDTQYF
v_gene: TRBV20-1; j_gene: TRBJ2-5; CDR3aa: CSVGPAGTQYF
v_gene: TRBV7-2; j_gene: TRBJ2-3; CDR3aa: CASRQQGRGTDTQYF